Following are 14 T cell receptor beta chains from one sample sequenced in a study of blood T cells in healthy people across ages. Primed by a sample-barcoded 5' primer and a J-beta primer mix, a second PCR proceeded for roughly 7 to 12 cycles. MiXCR, run by TCRdb on the 5' RACE reads, gives a single entry per CDR3 protein. The table has hundreds of thousands of distinct CDR3 sequences, 55% to 70% seen once. The sequenced material came from blood. The receptors shown here come from a man between 25 and 39 years old in good health.

In DNA form, the CDR3 reads TGTGCCAGCTCCCCAAGCTGGGCCCCTCCTGGGGCCAACGTCCTGACTTTC. Its translation is CASSPSWAPPGANVLTF. This chain links TRBV6-5 with TRBJ2-6; D ambiguous. This CDR3 is built from 17 residues. V gave up 8 bases and J gave up 2 bases, with 19 bases separating them. Germline assignment: CDR1 MNHEY and CDR2 SVGAGI.

The chain combines TRBV27 with TRBJ1-5; D not resolved. The CDR3 totals 14 residues. Germline-derived CDR1 and CDR2 are MNHEY and SMNVEV (reference sequence). The V end was cut by 5 bases, the J end by 4 bases, with 12 bases between. In nucleotides, the CDR3 is TGTGCCAGCAGTCCACCCGGTCCTAATCAGCCCCAGCATTTT. Amino acid sequence: CASSPPGPNQPQHF.

In this sample, this clonotype turned up a few times. CDR3: CASSLGTAADEQYF. CDR3 coding DNA: TGTGCCAGCAGCTTGGGGACCGCGGCCGACGAGCAGTACTTC. The V gene is TRBV7-9, the J gene TRBJ2-7; tentatively, D is TRBD1 or TRBD2 (5 bases each). This CDR3 is built from 14 residues. Trimming cost V 3 bases and J 5 bases, with 14 bases left between them. CDR1 SEHNR and CDR2 FQNEAQ come from the germline V gene (reference sequence).

V gene TRBV10-3 combines with J gene TRBJ2-7; a weak D match, TRBD1 (5 bases). Germline V gene data show CDR1 as ENHRY and CDR2 as SYGVKD. This CDR3 contains 14 residues. The V and J ends lost 4 bases and 0 bases respectively, with 10 bases between them. As DNA, the CDR3 is TGTGCCATCAGTGTCAGGGAAGGCTCCTACGAGCAGTACTTC. Translation gives CAISVREGSYEQYF.

Only a few counts were recorded for this clonotype. J is TRBJ2-5 and V is TRBV7-9; TRBD1 is a possible D gene (6 bases). Germline V gives CDR1 SEHNR, CDR2 FQNEAQ (reference sequence). The CDR3 runs to 14 residues. The germline V and J ends were trimmed by 5 bases and 2 bases, with 12 bases remaining between them. The CDR3 nucleotides read TGTGCCAGCAGCGGGGACAAGGGTCAAGAGACCCAGTACTTC. It codes for CASSGDKGQETQYF.

The V gene is TRBV3-1, the J gene TRBJ2-7, with TRBD2 identical over 11 bases. Unmatched junction bases numbered 2, after V lost 0 bases and J lost 1 base. Germline CDR1 reads LGHDT; CDR2 reads YNNKEL (reference sequence). CDR3 length: 16 amino acids. The DNA for the CDR3 is TGTGCCAGCAGCCAAGAACCTAGCGGGAGGTCCTACGAGCAGTACTTC. This translates into CASSQEPSGRSYEQYF.

This clonotype turned up a few times. The chain combines TRBV18 with TRBJ1-1; TRBD1 might be the D (5 bases). This CDR3 has 14 amino acids. Per germline, CDR1 KGHSH and CDR2 LQKENI. Trimming took 5 bases from V and 3 from J, leaving 13 bases between them. The CDR3 is CASSYGEGDTEAFF. CDR3 coding DNA: TGTGCCAGCTCATACGGGGAAGGGGACACTGAAGCTTTCTTT. Drawing the rest from reference TRBV18 and TRBJ1-1, the complete variable domain is NAGVMQNPRHLVRRRGQEARLRCSPMKGHSHVYWYRQLPEEGLKFMVYLQKENIIDESGMPKERFSAEFPKEGPSILRIQQVVRGDSAAYFCASSYGEGDTEAFFGQGTRLTVV.

This chain connects TRBV4-2 to TRBJ2-3; D is undetermined. V dropped 0 bases and J dropped 4 bases, with 8 bases sitting between them. The CDR3 length is 14 residues. Germline V CDR1 and CDR2: LGHNA, YNFKEQ. The CDR3 reads CASSQDLYADTQYF. The CDR3 DNA reads as TGTGCCAGCAGCCAAGATCTCTATGCAGATACGCAGTATTTT.

A note on this clonotype: One junction end does not reproduce the germline sequence, and a read error may be involved. The genes are TRBV15 and TRBJ2-1, with TRBD2 as a possible D gene (6 bases). The CDR3 totals 16 residues. Germline-derived CDR1 and CDR2 are LNHNV and YYDKDF (reference sequence). CDR3 amino acids: CATSTPKRAVYNEQFF. CDR3 DNA: TGCGCCACCAGCACCCCGAAGCGGGCGGTTTACAATGAGCAGTTCTTC. Full variable domain (rest looked up from reference TRBV15 and TRBJ2-1): DAMVIQNPRYQVTQFGKPVTLSCSQTLNHNVMYWYQQKSSQAPKLLFHYYDKDFNNEADTPDNFQSRRPNTSFCFLDIRSPGLGDTAMYLCATSTPKRAVYNEQFFGPGTRLTVL.

The chain joins TRBV20-1 to TRBJ1-2, with TRBD1 as a possible D gene (6 bases). CDR1 and CDR2 (germline): DFQATT, SNEGSKA (reference sequence). V dropped 6 bases and J dropped 8 bases, with 22 bases sitting between them. The CDR3 is 14 amino acids. The CDR3 sequence is CSAPPTGAGRGYTF. CDR3 nucleotide sequence: TGCAGTGCCCCCCCCACGGGGGCAGGAAGAGGCTACACCTTC.

This clonotype was detected only once. The chain combines TRBV5-1 with TRBJ2-4, with D perhaps given as TRBD1 or TRBD2 (6 bases each). Deletions cut 4 bases from V and 13 bases from J, with 27 bases between. Germline CDR1 and CDR2: SGHRS and YFSETQ. There are 16 residues in the CDR3. CDR3 sequence (DNA): TGCGCCAGCAGCGAAAAGACCGTAGGGGGGCCGGGGGAGCAGTACTTC. It yields the protein CASSEKTVGGPGEQYF.

V is TRBV27 and J is TRBJ1-1, with a possible D match to TRBD1 (5 bases). Germline V gene data show CDR1 as MNHEY and CDR2 as SMNVEV (reference sequence). The V end lost 3 bases, the J end lost 4 bases, and 12 bases lay between the germline ends. The CDR3 length is 14 residues. The CDR3 protein is CASSLYPGGTEAFF. The CDR3 region has the DNA TGTGCCAGCAGTTTGTACCCGGGGGGCACTGAAGCTTTCTTT.

The chain links TRBV27 to TRBJ2-2, with TRBD1 matching over 11 bases. The CDR3 extends over 15 amino acids. With 7 bases clipped from V and 5 bases from J, the junction kept 6 bases outside the gene matches. Germline V lookup: CDR1 MNHEY, CDR2 SMNVEV (reference sequence). CDR3 coding DNA: TGTGCCAGCACCTCAGGACAGGGGGCGACCGGGGAGCTGTTTTTT. Translating it yields CASTSGQGATGELFF.

This clonotype was recorded only once. CDR3: CASRTGLNDGYTF. For the CDR3, the DNA is TGTGCCAGCAGGACGGGTCTCAATGATGGCTACACCTTC. The chain carries TRBV6-2 or TRBV6-3 and TRBJ1-2; D unresolved. The V and J ends lost 6 bases and 6 bases respectively, with 14 bases between them. CDR3 length equals 13 residues. Germline V gene lookup returns CDR1 MNHEY and CDR2 SVGEGT.